These 20 T cell receptor beta chains share one sample of origin, sequenced in a study of a mutant IDH1 vaccine in newly diagnosed glioma. Time point indicated: baseline, week 1 (first vaccination visit). Regarding treatment: pre-vaccination baseline after standard-of-care therapy. TCRdb's copy holds only in-frame clones and misses some; the assay was immunoSEQ multiplex PCR. The table has 30,000 or so clones, about 80% seen once. Sample: PBMCs, taken from a glioma patient treated with radiotherapy, temozolomide or both. These receptors came from a man aged 30 to 45 with glioma.

This clone was observed a single time. The chain employs TRBV7-8 and TRBJ1-2; D is ambiguous. There are 15 residues in the CDR3. Per germline, CDR1 SGHVS and CDR2 FQNEAQ. Between the trimmed V and J ends, which lost 1 base and 2 bases, there was a span of 11 bases. The CDR3: CASSLGSGRNYGYTF. The CDR3 DNA follows: TGTGCCAGCAGCTTAGGCTCTGGCAGGAACTATGGCTACACCTTC.

This clone was counted a few times. The chain has TRBV11-2 and TRBJ2-7; D is undetermined. Germline lookup yields CDR1 SGHAT and CDR2 FQNNGV. The V end was cut by 2 bases, the J end by 3 bases, with 11 bases between. The CDR3 has 14 residues. CDR3 loop: CASSLLTSDYEQYF. CDR3 nucleotide sequence: TGTGCCAGCAGCTTACTAACGTCGGACTACGAGCAGTACTTC.

The CDR3 bases are TGTGCCAGCAGCGTAGGTCCGCGGGACAGGGGGCAAGAGACCCAGTACTTC. Translated: CASSVGPRDRGQETQYF. The V gene is TRBV9, the J gene TRBJ2-5, with 11 bases matching TRBD1. This CDR3 comprises 17 residues. The V gene's germline CDR1 is SGDLS and CDR2 YYNGEE. Trimming took 0 bases from V and 2 from J; bases not matched to a gene: 6.

Details on this clone: Other DNA sequences within the sample encode an identical CDR3. The chain has TRBV2 and TRBJ2-3; possible D gene TRBD2, 6 bases. V lost 6 bases, J lost 0 bases, and 13 bases lay in between. The CDR3 is 15 amino acids. Germline V gives CDR1 SNHLY, CDR2 FYNNEI. CDR3 sequence (DNA): TGTGCCAGCAGCCCCGGGACTGCTAGCACAGATACGCAGTATTTT. Translating gives CASSPGTASTDTQYF.

CDR3 amino acids: CASSESGNTGELFF. Here the CDR3 DNA reads TGCGCCAGCAGTGAGTCAGGGAACACCGGGGAGCTGTTTTTT. The chain is built from TRBV10-1 and TRBJ2-2; D remains ambiguous. The CDR3 covers 14 residues. Trimming took off 0 bases at V and 1 base at J, with 3 bases between the two ends. Germline values: CDR1 WNHNN, CDR2 SYGVQD (reference sequence).

V is TRBV5-4 and J is TRBJ2-1; 16 positions match TRBD2. The germline V gene encodes CDR1 SGHNT and CDR2 YYREEE (reference sequence). This CDR3 is 19 amino acids long. Trimming at V came to 6 bases and at J to 0 bases, leaving 9 bases not matched to a gene. This CDR3 reads CASTGTSGRGAYSYNEQFF. The CDR3 nucleotides are TGTGCCAGCACCGGGACTAGCGGGAGGGGCGCTTACTCCTACAATGAGCAGTTCTTC.

In nucleotides, the CDR3 is TGTGCCAGCAGGATGGGGGCTAGCAATCAGCCCCAGCATTTT. Its translation is CASRMGASNQPQHF. The chain joins TRBV28 to TRBJ1-5, with D maybe TRBD1 (6 bases). The ends were cut back, 6 bases at V and 0 bases at J, with 9 bases in the middle. Germline CDR1 reads MDHEN; CDR2 reads SYDVKM. The CDR3 covers 14 residues. Drawing the rest from reference TRBV28 and TRBJ1-5, the complete variable domain is DVKVTQSSRYLVKRTGEKVFLECVQDMDHENMFWYRQDPGLGLRLIYFSYDVKMKEKGDIPEGYSVSREKKERFSLILESASTNQTSMYLCASRMGASNQPQHFGDGTRLSIL.

This rearrangement joins TRBV6-5 to TRBJ1-4, with a possible D match to TRBD1 (5 bases). CDR1 is MNHEY, CDR2 SVGAGI, per germline. CDR3 length equals 15 residues. Between the trimmed V and J ends, which lost 6 bases and 0 bases, there was a span of 11 bases. Here the CDR3 reads CASRIDSATNEKLFF. The CDR3, as DNA: TGTGCCAGCAGGATTGACAGTGCAACTAATGAAAAACTGTTTTTT.

The rearrangement links TRBV7-9 to TRBJ1-1; 7 bases align to TRBD1. Germline assignment: CDR1 SEHNR and CDR2 FQNEAQ (reference sequence). This CDR3 contains 16 residues. J was trimmed by 3 bases and V by 4 bases; bases with no gene match: 11. The CDR3 nucleotides read TGTGCCAGCAGCTCATTACAGGGGCGTGGGGACACTGAAGCTTTCTTT. This gives the protein CASSSLQGRGDTEAFF.

This chain links TRBV14 with TRBJ2-7; 11 positions agree with TRBD2. The CDR3 loop spans 13 amino acids. V shed 7 bases and J 2 bases; nucleotides not matched to a gene: 1. Germline CDR1 SGHDN, CDR2 FVKESK. CDR3 sequence reads: CASKLAGAYEQYF. The DNA of the CDR3 is TGTGCCAGCAAACTAGCGGGAGCCTACGAGCAGTACTTC.

This clone has a handful of counts. The rearrangement joins TRBV29-1 to TRBJ1-1, with D tentatively TRBD1 (5 bases). This CDR3 is 14 amino acids long. Trimming took 7 bases from V and 4 from J, leaving 19 bases between them. Germline V gene sequence: CDR1 SQVTM, CDR2 ANQGSEA. The DNA of the CDR3 is TGCAGCGCCGTCGGAGCGGGGGTGAGCACTGAAGCTTTCTTT. Translating gives CSAVGAGVSTEAFF. Variable domain in full (rest from reference TRBV29-1 and TRBJ1-1): SAVISQKPSRDICQRGTSLTIQCQVDSQVTMMFWYRQQPGQSLTLIATANQGSEATYESGFVIDKFPISRPNLTFSTLTVSNMSPEDSSIYLCSAVGAGVSTEAFFGQGTRLTVV.

The chain uses TRBV12-5 and TRBJ1-2; 7 bases line up with TRBD1. The CDR3 sequence is 15 residues long. Losses at the gene ends were 0 bases for V and 7 bases for J; bases not matched to a gene: 8. Per germline, CDR1 LGHNT and CDR2 FRNRAP. CDR3 sequence reads: CASGLVKGARGGYTF. CDR3 coding DNA: TGTGCTAGTGGTTTGGTAAAGGGGGCTCGGGGTGGCTACACCTTC.

This clone was recorded only once. Other DNA sequences from this sample encode an identical CDR3 as well. The chain has TRBV19 and TRBJ2-7; TRBD1 is a possible D gene (6 bases). The germline gives CDR1 LNHDA, CDR2 SQIVND (reference sequence). The V end was cut by 4 bases, the J end by 3 bases, with 13 bases between. CDR3 length: 14 amino acids. CDR3 protein: CASSRPGQGYEQYF. The CDR3 DNA reads as TGTGCCAGTAGTAGGCCGGGACAAGGCTACGAGCAGTACTTC. The whole variable domain, remainder taken from reference TRBV19 and TRBJ2-7, is DGGITQSPKYLFRKEGQNVTLSCEQNLNHDAMYWYRQDPGQGLRLIYYSQIVNDFQKGDIAEGYSVSREKKESFPLTVTSAQKNPTAFYLCASSRPGQGYEQYFGPGTRLTVT.

The J gene is TRBJ2-7, the V gene TRBV2; D unclear. The CDR3 loop spans 13 amino acids. Germline V gene data show CDR1 as SNHLY and CDR2 as FYNNEI. Trimming removed 4 bases at V and 3 bases at J, with 10 bases between. CDR3 region: CASSVGNGYEQYF. DNA for the CDR3: TGTGCCAGCAGTGTGGGGAACGGCTACGAGCAGTACTTC.

This chain joins TRBV6-5 and TRBJ2-3; TRBD1 matches 9 bases. CDR3 length: 15 amino acids. V dropped 7 bases and J dropped 3; count of bases not matched to a gene: 8. Germline CDR1 and CDR2: MNHEY and SVGAGI. CDR3 in amino acids: CASTGRTGETDTQYF. CDR3 nucleotides: TGTGCCAGCACGGGCAGGACAGGGGAAACAGATACGCAGTATTTT.

This rearrangement joins TRBV4-3 to TRBJ1-5; a possible D gene is TRBD1 (5 bases). Trimming pared 0 bases from V and 2 bases from J, leaving 20 bases between. Germline V lookup: CDR1 LGHNA, CDR2 YSLEER. The CDR3 is 19 residues long. The CDR3 coding sequence is TGCGCCAGCAGCCAAGAGATTTCAACAGGCGATTTTGGCAATCAGCCCCAGCATTTT. Residues: CASSQEISTGDFGNQPQHF.

The gene calls are TRBV5-6 and TRBJ1-5, with D perhaps matching TRBD1 (5 bases). Germline CDR1 SGHDT, CDR2 YYEEEE. V lost 0 bases and J 0 bases, leaving 10 bases between the germline ends. The CDR3 contains 16 residues. CDR3 residues: CASSLGRAYSNQPQHF. In nucleotides, the CDR3 is TGTGCCAGCAGCTTGGGCAGGGCATATAGCAATCAGCCCCAGCATTTT.

The genes are TRBV7-8 and TRBJ2-7; tentatively, D is TRBD2 (6 bases). The CDR3 is 14 residues long. The ends were cut back, 0 bases at V and 6 bases at J, with 12 bases in the middle. Germline CDR1 is SGHVS and CDR2 is FQNEAQ. CDR3 protein: CASSLAGGLGEQYF. The DNA of the CDR3 is TGTGCCAGCAGCTTAGCGGGGGGTCTCGGCGAGCAGTACTTC.

The chain combines TRBV11-2 with TRBJ2-2; D unclear. The germline V gene has CDR1 SGHAT and CDR2 FQNNGV. The CDR3 extends over 13 amino acids. Trimming took 5 bases from V and 4 from J, leaving 8 bases between them. For the CDR3, the DNA is TGTGCCAGCAGCCGCGGAAGCACCGGGGAGCTGTTTTTT. This sequence encodes CASSRGSTGELFF.

Written as DNA, the CDR3 is TGTGCCAGCAGCTCGGACAGGGGAGGCAAAAACATTCAGTACTTC. Translation gives CASSSDRGGKNIQYF. V usage is TRBV7-6 and J usage is TRBJ2-4; 9 bases are shared with TRBD1. There are 15 residues in the CDR3. Germline CDR1 is SGHVS and CDR2 is FNYEAQ. V lost 4 bases to trimming and J lost 3 bases; unmatched junction nucleotides: 4.